The 19 T cell receptor beta chains listed next were all sequenced from one sample in a study of blood T cell repertoires in COVID-19. Sequencing used immunoSEQ multiplex PCR; TCRdb keeps in-frame clones, though not all of them. Of roughly 290,000 clones listed, over 75% are singletons. Material: PBMCs or T cells enriched from blood (not recorded which). Receptor source: a woman aged 25 to 39 who had recovered from COVID-19.

The chain recombines TRBV6-4 with TRBJ2-3, with TRBD2 identical over 9 bases. The V gene's germline CDR1 is MRHNA and CDR2 SNTAGT. V trimming: 5 bases; J trimming: 2 bases; junction bases outside the gene matches: 5. This CDR3 contains 15 residues. The CDR3 DNA reads TGTGCCAGCAGTACAAGCGGGGGGTTCACAGATACGCAGTATTTT. It specifies CASSTSGGFTDTQYF.

This clone has just one count. V usage is TRBV28 and J usage is TRBJ2-1; possible D gene TRBD1, 6 bases. Trimming removed 6 bases at V and 1 base at J, with 16 bases between. The CDR3 length is 16 residues. CDR1 MDHEN and CDR2 SYDVKM come from the germline V gene. Written as DNA, the CDR3 is TGTGCCAGCAGCCCCCGAGGACAGTTATCCTACAATGAGCAGTTCTTC. Encoded protein: CASSPRGQLSYNEQFF. Based on the CDR3 plus reference TRBV28 and TRBJ2-1, the full variable domain is DVKVTQSSRYLVKRTGEKVFLECVQDMDHENMFWYRQDPGLGLRLIYFSYDVKMKEKGDIPEGYSVSREKKERFSLILESASTNQTSMYLCASSPRGQLSYNEQFFGPGTRLTVL.

This chain connects TRBV5-1 to TRBJ2-2; 8 positions agree with TRBD1. Per the germline V gene, CDR1 is SGHRS and CDR2 is YFSETQ. The J segment lost 6 bases and the V segment lost 1 base, leaving 8 bases of the junction unmatched. The length of the CDR3 is 16 residues. The CDR3 coding sequence is TGCGCCAGCAGCTTGAACCCGGACAGGGCCCCCGGGGAGCTGTTTTTT. The encoded protein is CASSLNPDRAPGELFF.

The chain combines TRBV11-3 with TRBJ2-1; 12 bases are shared with TRBD2. Germline CDR1 is SGHNT and CDR2 is YENEEA. Trimming at V came to 0 bases and at J to 8 bases, leaving 5 bases not matched to a gene. The CDR3 sequence is 16 residues long. CDR3 sequence: CASSLDQTSGSYEQFF. For the CDR3, the DNA is TGTGCCAGCAGCTTAGATCAGACTAGCGGGAGCTATGAGCAGTTCTTC. The entire variable domain, with the rest obtained from reference TRBV11-3 and TRBJ2-1, is as follows: EAGVVQSPRYKIIEKKQPVAFWCNPISGHNTLYWYLQNLGQGPELLIRYENEEAVDDSQLPKDRFSAERLKGVDSTLKIQPAELGDSAVYLCASSLDQTSGSYEQFFGPGTRLTVL.

This clone was picked up a small number of times. The chain links TRBV28 to TRBJ2-1, with 13 nucleotides matching TRBD2. Losses at the gene ends were 3 bases for V and 5 bases for J; bases not matched to a gene: 7. The CDR3 contains 17 residues. Germline CDR1 reads MDHEN; CDR2 reads SYDVKM. The CDR3 loop is CASSFYSLAGGHNEQFF. The CDR3 nucleotides read TGTGCCAGCAGTTTTTACTCACTAGCGGGGGGGCACAATGAGCAGTTCTTC.

This chain connects TRBV5-1 to TRBJ1-4, with 11 nucleotides matching TRBD1. CDR1 and CDR2 from the germline V gene are SGHRS and YFSETQ. The V gene end was trimmed by 0 bases and the J gene end by 2 bases; junction bases not matched to a gene: 9. The CDR3 runs 19 residues. DNA of the CDR3: TGCGCCAGCAGCTTGGAGGGAACCGGGACAGGGGGGACTAATGAAAAACTGTTTTTT. Translation: CASSLEGTGTGGTNEKLFF.

The chain has TRBV15 and TRBJ1-3, with D possibly matching TRBD1 (6 bases). V shed 7 bases and J shed 4 bases, with 17 bases lying between them. Germline lookup yields CDR1 LNHNV and CDR2 YYDKDF (reference sequence). CDR3 length: 15 residues. Written as DNA, the CDR3 is TGTGCCACCACGTCGCCCGGGGGGCGCGGAAACACCATATATTTT. This codes for CATTSPGGRGNTIYF.

This rearrangement joins TRBV11-2 to TRBJ2-1; 9 nucleotides agree with TRBD2. Trimming at V came to 1 base and at J to 9 bases, leaving 7 bases not matched to a gene. The germline V gene encodes CDR1 SGHAT and CDR2 FQNNGV. CDR3 length equals 15 residues. The CDR3 nucleotides are TGTGCCAGCAGCTTAGTTTCTAGCGGGGCCCCTGAGCAGTTCTTC. It translates to CASSLVSSGAPEQFF. Variable domain in full (rest from reference TRBV11-2 and TRBJ2-1): EAGVAQSPRYKIIEKRQSVAFWCNPISGHATLYWYQQILGQGPKLLIQFQNNGVVDDSQLPKDRFSAERLKGVDSTLKIQPAKLEDSAVYLCASSLVSSGAPEQFFGPGTRLTVL.

This rearrangement joins TRBV19 to TRBJ2-1; TRBD2 agrees at 11 bases. Germline trimming cut 3 bases from V and 4 bases from J; bases unmatched to any gene: 5. This CDR3 has 16 amino acids. Germline CDR1 and CDR2: LNHDA and SQIVND (reference sequence). CDR3 coding DNA: TGTGCCAGTAGTATCTTGACTAGCGGGACGTACAATGAGCAGTTCTTC. It is translated as CASSILTSGTYNEQFF.

The gene calls are TRBV10-2 and TRBJ2-7, with D perhaps TRBD1 (5 bases). The CDR3 runs to 12 residues. CDR1 is WSHSY and CDR2 is SAAADI in the germline V gene. Trimming took 3 bases from V and 2 from J, leaving 5 bases between them. CDR3 sequence reads: CASSDRAYEQYF. CDR3 nucleotide sequence: TGCGCCAGCAGTGACAGGGCCTACGAGCAGTACTTC.

The chain links TRBV5-4 to TRBJ2-7, with TRBD2 identical over 7 bases. CDR3 length: 14 amino acids. Germline CDR1 is SGHNT and CDR2 is YYREEE (reference sequence). Unmatched junction bases numbered 11, after V lost 6 bases and J lost 5 bases. CDR3: CASTATGGRNEQYF. CDR3 in DNA: TGTGCCAGCACTGCCACGGGGGGTAGGAACGAGCAGTACTTC.

V gene TRBV6-5 combines with J gene TRBJ1-4, with a tentative D call TRBD1 (5 bases). The CDR3 sequence is 16 residues long. Trimming took 0 bases from V and 8 from J, leaving 16 bases between them. Germline CDR1 and CDR2: MNHEY and SVGAGI. This CDR3 is CASSYSSQGGREKLFF. In DNA, the CDR3 is TGTGCCAGCAGTTACTCGAGCCAGGGAGGACGAGAAAAACTGTTTTTT.

The J gene is TRBJ2-3, the V gene TRBV28; 8 nucleotides match TRBD1. V was clipped by 6 bases and J by 4 bases; unmatched bases: 6. The CDR3 is 14 residues long. Germline V gene lookup returns CDR1 MDHEN and CDR2 SYDVKM. CDR3 protein: CASRGQGEPDTQYF. The CDR3 DNA is TGTGCCAGCAGAGGACAGGGCGAACCAGATACGCAGTATTTT.

The gene calls are TRBV7-9 and TRBJ1-4; tentative D call: TRBD1 (5 bases). Looked up from germline, CDR1 is SEHNR and CDR2 is FQNEAQ (reference sequence). V was trimmed by 5 bases and J by 10 bases, leaving 20 bases between them. CDR3 size: 15 residues. In DNA, the CDR3 is TGTGCCAGCAGCCCGCCGAAGGGTTGGAGGGGAAAACTGTTTTTT. Amino acids: CASSPPKGWRGKLFF.

The chain carries TRBV7-6 and TRBJ2-1; TRBD1 matches at 7 bases. Germline loops: CDR1 SGHVS, CDR2 FNYEAQ. Germline trimming cut 6 bases from V and 0 bases from J; bases unmatched to any gene: 8. There are 16 residues in the CDR3. This CDR3 is CASRTDREGSYNEQFF. The CDR3 nucleotides are TGTGCCAGCAGGACCGACAGGGAAGGCTCCTACAATGAGCAGTTCTTC.

This clone was recorded once. The V and J genes are TRBV30 and TRBJ2-7, with 7 positions matching TRBD1. The germline V gene encodes CDR1 GTSNPN and CDR2 SVGIG (reference sequence). With V trimmed by 1 base and J by 10 bases, 7 bases remained unmatched. This CDR3 is 12 amino acids long. For the CDR3, the DNA is TGTGCCTGGAGTGCAGACCGGGACAGTCAGTACTTC. Protein sequence: CAWSADRDSQYF. Based on the CDR3 plus reference TRBV30 and TRBJ2-7, the full variable domain is SQTIHQWPATLVQPVGSPLSLECTVEGTSNPNLYWYRQAAGRGLQLLFYSVGIGQISSEVPQNLSASRPQDRQFILSSKKLLLSDSGFYLCAWSADRDSQYFGPGTRLTVT.

The chain uses TRBV28 and TRBJ1-1; perhaps TRBD1 as D (6 bases). Germline V CDR1 and CDR2: MDHEN, SYDVKM. The CDR3 consists of 17 residues. Trimming pared 1 base from V and 7 bases from J, leaving 22 bases between. The CDR3 spells CASSLFLGASLKSEAFF. As DNA, the CDR3 is TGTGCCAGCAGTTTATTTTTGGGGGCCTCCCTGAAAAGTGAAGCTTTCTTT.

The chain combines TRBV29-1 with TRBJ2-7, with 12 bases fitting TRBD2. The CDR3 length is 15 residues. From germline, CDR1 is SQVTM and CDR2 ANQGSEA. Unmatched junction bases numbered 17, after V lost 4 bases and J lost 13 bases. The CDR3: CSVAPSTSGRPNRYF. In DNA, the CDR3 is TGCAGCGTTGCTCCCAGTACTAGCGGGAGGCCCAATCGCTACTTC.

The J gene is TRBJ2-3, the V gene TRBV4-1, with TRBD1 matching 7 bases. CDR3 length equals 17 residues. The J segment lost 0 bases and the V segment lost 2 bases, leaving 8 bases of the junction unmatched. Looked up from germline, CDR1 is MGHRA and CDR2 is YSYEKL. The CDR3 DNA reads as TGCGCCAGCAGCCAAATGACAGGGTCGACTAGCACAGATACGCAGTATTTT. It yields the protein CASSQMTGSTSTDTQYF.